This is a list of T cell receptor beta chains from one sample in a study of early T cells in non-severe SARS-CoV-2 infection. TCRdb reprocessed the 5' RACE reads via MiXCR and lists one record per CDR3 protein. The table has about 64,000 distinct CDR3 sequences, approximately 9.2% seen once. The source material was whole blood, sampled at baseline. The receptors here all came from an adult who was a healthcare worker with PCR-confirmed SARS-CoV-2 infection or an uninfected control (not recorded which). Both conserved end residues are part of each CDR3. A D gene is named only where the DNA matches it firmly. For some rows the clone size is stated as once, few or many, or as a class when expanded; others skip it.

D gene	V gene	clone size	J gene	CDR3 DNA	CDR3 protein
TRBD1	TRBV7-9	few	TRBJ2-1	TGTGCCAGCAGACGACCGGGACAGACCTACAATGAGCAGTTCTTC	CASRRPGQTYNEQFF
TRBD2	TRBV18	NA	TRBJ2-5	TGTGCCAGCTCACCAAGGACTAGCGGGAGGGTCGGCGAAGAGACCCAGTACTTC	CASSPRTSGRVGEETQYF
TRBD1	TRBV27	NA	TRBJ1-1	TGTGCCAGCAGTTTATGGGCAGGGGGGAGCACTGAAGCTTTCTTT	CASSLWAGGSTEAFF
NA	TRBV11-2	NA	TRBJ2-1	TGTGCCAGCAGCTTAGAGGCCAGCGGTTCCTACAATGAGCAGTTCTTC	CASSLEASGSYNEQFF
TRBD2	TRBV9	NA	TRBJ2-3	TGTGCCAGCAGCGTGGAACCGGGACTAGCGGGAGGGCCCACAGATACGCAGTATTTT	CASSVEPGLAGGPTDTQYF
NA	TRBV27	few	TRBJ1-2	TGTGCCAGCACCCCCTCTTCGTGGCAGCTCTATGGCTACACCTTC	CASTPSSWQLYGYTF
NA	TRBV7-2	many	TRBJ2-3	TGTGCCAGCAGCTTAGTAGCGACTAGCACAGATACGCAGTATTTT	CASSLVATSTDTQYF
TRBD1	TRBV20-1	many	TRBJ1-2	TGCAGTGCTTCCTCCCGGGGACAGGGAATCTATGGCTACACCTTC	CSASSRGQGIYGYTF
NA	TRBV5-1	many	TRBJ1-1	TGCGCCAGCAGCTCGGAACAGCTGAACACTGAAGCTTTCTTT	CASSSEQLNTEAFF
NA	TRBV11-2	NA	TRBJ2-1	TGTGCCAGCAGCCGAAGCGGAACTAGGCAGTACAATGAGCAGTTCTTC	CASSRSGTRQYNEQFF
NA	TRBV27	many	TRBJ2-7	TGTGCCAGCAGTTCCCTTTCACAGGGAGGCGAGCAGTACTTC	CASSSLSQGGEQYF
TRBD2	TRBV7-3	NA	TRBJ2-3	TGTGCCAGCAGCTTAGGACTAGCGGGAGGGGCAGATACGCAGTATTTT	CASSLGLAGGADTQYF
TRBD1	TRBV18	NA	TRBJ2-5	TGTGCCAGCTCACGAAATCCGACAGGGACCCAAGAGACCCAGTACTTC	CASSRNPTGTQETQYF
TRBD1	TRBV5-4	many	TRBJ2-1	TGTGCCAGCAGCCAGATACTGACAGGGCCCAATGAGCAGTTCTTC	CASSQILTGPNEQFF
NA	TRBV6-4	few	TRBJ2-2	TGTGCCAGCAGTCCCGGGACCAAGATCACCGGGGAGCTGTTTTTT	CASSPGTKITGELFF
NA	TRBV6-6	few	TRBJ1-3	TGTGCCAGCTCGCCTACCTCTGGAAACACCATATATTTT	CASSPTSGNTIYF
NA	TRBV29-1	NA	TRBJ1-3	TGCAGCGCCTCCTCCGTATCTGGAAACACCATATATTTT	CSASSVSGNTIYF
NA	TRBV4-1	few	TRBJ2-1	TGCGCCAGCAGCCGATCCCGGGGGCCTAGCGAGCATGAGCAGTTCTTC	CASSRSRGPSEHEQFF
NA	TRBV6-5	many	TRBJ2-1	TGTGCCAGCAGCCGCCGGGGAGTCCACAGCTCCTACAATGAGCAGTTCTTC	CASSRRGVHSSYNEQFF
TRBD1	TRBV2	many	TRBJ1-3	TGTGCCAGCAGCGAAAACAGGGGAATGCTCGGAAACACCATATATTTT	CASSENRGMLGNTIYF
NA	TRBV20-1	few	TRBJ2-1	TGCAGTGCTAAAGCCCCTGGTGAGCAGTTCTTC	CSAKAPGEQFF
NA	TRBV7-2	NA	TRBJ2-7	TGTGCCAGCAGCTTGATGGCAGTTTCTGGCGAGCAGTACTTC	CASSLMAVSGEQYF
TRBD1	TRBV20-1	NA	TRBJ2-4	TGCAGTGCTAGAGAATTCGGGACAGTTAGCAACATTCGGTACTTC	CSAREFGTVSNIRYF
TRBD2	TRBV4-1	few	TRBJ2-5	TGCGCCAGCAGCCACAGCGGGGGATTCCAAGAGACCCAGTACTTC	CASSHSGGFQETQYF
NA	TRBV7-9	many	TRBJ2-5	TGTGCCAGCAGCCGGGACCGTCCGGAGACCCAGTACTTC	CASSRDRPETQYF
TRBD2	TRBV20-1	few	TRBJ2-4	TGCAGTGCGGTACTAGCGGGAGGGCAGAACATTCAGTACTTC	CSAVLAGGQNIQYF
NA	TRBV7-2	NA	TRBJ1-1	TGTGCCAGCAGCTCAGCGGGGGGCGCGTTGGCTTTCTTT	CASSSAGGALAFF
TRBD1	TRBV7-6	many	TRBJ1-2	TGTGCCAGCAGTCTAACAGGGGACTATGGCTACACCTTC	CASSLTGDYGYTF
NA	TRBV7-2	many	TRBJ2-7	TGTGCCAGCAGCACAAGAGGGGCTAGCGTAAGCTCCTACGAGCAGTACTTC	CASSTRGASVSSYEQYF
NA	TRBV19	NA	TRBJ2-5	TGTGCCAGTAGTATCAAGGGGCTGATGGAGACCCAGTACTTC	CASSIKGLMETQYF
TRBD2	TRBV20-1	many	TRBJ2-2	TGCAGTGCCAGGACTAGCGGGCTCCGGGAGCTGTTTTTT	CSARTSGLRELFF